The rows below give T cell receptor beta chains drawn from one sample of a study of CD8 T cells in ankylosing spondylitis. TCRdb ran MiXCR on the 5' RACE reads and lists one entry per CDR3 protein. The data contain about 140,000 distinct CDR3 sequences, about 8% of them singletons. The sample was synovial fluid, either unsorted or a sorted T cell fraction (not recorded which). Every receptor here comes from a male donor with ankylosing spondylitis. CDR3s include the opening cysteine and the closing phenylalanine or tryptophan. The order of the fields is V gene, CDR3 length, clone size, D gene, J gene, CDR3 DNA, CDR3 protein. D genes are given only for firm matches. Expanded clones are given a class, and other clones once, few, many or no size at all.

V gene: TRBV5-6; CDR3 length: 12; clone size: few; D gene: NA; J gene: TRBJ2-7; CDR3 DNA: TGTGCCAGCAGCTTAAAGGCAATGGGGCAGTACTTC; CDR3 protein: CASSLKAMGQYF
V gene: TRBV5-4; CDR3 length: 16; clone size: NA; D gene: TRBD2; J gene: TRBJ2-1; CDR3 DNA: TGTGCCAGCAGCTTCGAACTAGCGGGAGGGTTCAATGAGCAGTTCTTC; CDR3 protein: CASSFELAGGFNEQFF
V gene: TRBV7-9; CDR3 length: 15; clone size: many; D gene: NA; J gene: TRBJ2-3; CDR3 DNA: TGTGCCAGCAGCTCCTTCGGAGTTCGGACAGATACGCAGTATTTT; CDR3 protein: CASSSFGVRTDTQYF
V gene: TRBV7-2; CDR3 length: 14; clone size: many; D gene: NA; J gene: TRBJ2-1; CDR3 DNA: TGTGCCAGCAGCTTAGGCTTTGCCTACAATGAGCAGTTCTTC; CDR3 protein: CASSLGFAYNEQFF
V gene: TRBV7-2; CDR3 length: 15; clone size: many; D gene: NA; J gene: TRBJ2-5; CDR3 DNA: TGTGCCAGCAGCTTTAACAAAGGGATGGGAGAGACCCAGTACTTC; CDR3 protein: CASSFNKGMGETQYF
V gene: TRBV12-3/TRBV12-4; CDR3 length: 16; clone size: many; D gene: NA; J gene: TRBJ2-1; CDR3 DNA: TGTGCCAGCAGTTTGGGGGCAGGGGGGTCCTACAATGAGCAGTTCTTC; CDR3 protein: CASSLGAGGSYNEQFF
V gene: TRBV29-1; CDR3 length: 12; clone size: many; D gene: TRBD1; J gene: TRBJ1-2; CDR3 DNA: TGCAGCGTTGACCGGACAGGACATGGCTACACCTTC; CDR3 protein: CSVDRTGHGYTF
V gene: TRBV7-6; CDR3 length: 16; clone size: many; D gene: TRBD2; J gene: TRBJ2-5; CDR3 DNA: TGTGCCAGCAGCGCCAGAAGCGGGGGCCCTCAAGAGACCCAGTACTTC; CDR3 protein: CASSARSGGPQETQYF
V gene: TRBV7-8; CDR3 length: 14; clone size: NA; D gene: TRBD1; J gene: TRBJ1-2; CDR3 DNA: TGTGCCAGCAGCCCGGACAGGGTGGTCTATGGCTACACCTTC; CDR3 protein: CASSPDRVVYGYTF
V gene: TRBV6-5; CDR3 length: 15; clone size: few; D gene: TRBD2; J gene: TRBJ2-1; CDR3 DNA: TGTGCCAGCAGTTACTCGCCTAGCGGGAGGAATGAGCAGTTCTTC; CDR3 protein: CASSYSPSGRNEQFF
V gene: TRBV10-3; CDR3 length: 15; clone size: many; D gene: TRBD2; J gene: TRBJ2-3; CDR3 DNA: TGTGCCATCAGGGTAGCGGGGACGGGCACAGATACGCAGTATTTT; CDR3 protein: CAIRVAGTGTDTQYF
V gene: TRBV5-1; CDR3 length: 14; clone size: many; D gene: NA; J gene: TRBJ1-3; CDR3 DNA: TGCGCCAGCAGCTTGGACAGGACCGGGCACACCATATATTTT; CDR3 protein: CASSLDRTGHTIYF
V gene: TRBV7-2; CDR3 length: 15; clone size: many; D gene: TRBD1; J gene: TRBJ2-5; CDR3 DNA: TGTGCCAGCAGCTTTGGGGACAGCCTACAAGAGACCCAGTACTTC; CDR3 protein: CASSFGDSLQETQYF
V gene: TRBV5-1; CDR3 length: 14; clone size: many; D gene: NA; J gene: TRBJ1-4; CDR3 DNA: TGCGCCAGCAGCCGGACCTCAACTAATGAAAAACTGTTTTTT; CDR3 protein: CASSRTSTNEKLFF
V gene: TRBV14; CDR3 length: 12; clone size: many; D gene: NA; J gene: TRBJ2-5; CDR3 DNA: TGTGCCAGCAGCTTGAATCGGGAGACCCAGTACTTC; CDR3 protein: CASSLNRETQYF
V gene: TRBV29-1; CDR3 length: 12; clone size: many; D gene: NA; J gene: TRBJ2-5; CDR3 DNA: TGCAGCGCCTTGACAGTCAAAGAGACCCAGTACTTC; CDR3 protein: CSALTVKETQYF
V gene: TRBV7-2; CDR3 length: 12; clone size: many; D gene: NA; J gene: TRBJ1-2; CDR3 DNA: TGTGCCAGCAGTCTAGACCTTCCTGGCTACACCTTC; CDR3 protein: CASSLDLPGYTF
V gene: TRBV28; CDR3 length: 17; clone size: NA; D gene: NA; J gene: TRBJ2-4; CDR3 DNA: NA; CDR3 protein: CASSTSGQRKYKNIQYF
V gene: TRBV18; CDR3 length: 14; clone size: NA; D gene: NA; J gene: TRBJ1-3; CDR3 DNA: TGTGCCAGCTCACTACAGCACTCTGGAAACACCATATATTTT; CDR3 protein: CASSLQHSGNTIYF
V gene: TRBV5-1; CDR3 length: 13; clone size: NA; D gene: NA; J gene: TRBJ1-4; CDR3 DNA: TGCGCCAGCAGCTTGGACCCTAATGAAAAACTGTTTTTT; CDR3 protein: CASSLDPNEKLFF
V gene: TRBV9; CDR3 length: 14; clone size: many; D gene: NA; J gene: TRBJ1-6; CDR3 DNA: TGTGCCAGCAGCTCGACGGCGGATAATTCACCCCTCCACTTT; CDR3 protein: CASSSTADNSPLHF
V gene: TRBV4-1; CDR3 length: 14; clone size: NA; D gene: NA; J gene: TRBJ2-7; CDR3 DNA: TGCGCCAGCAGCCAAAGGCAGGGGTGGGACGAGCAGTACTTC; CDR3 protein: CASSQRQGWDEQYF
V gene: TRBV7-2; CDR3 length: 13; clone size: few; D gene: NA; J gene: TRBJ2-1; CDR3 DNA: TGTGCCAGCAGCTTAGAGGCCGAAGGAGAGCAGTTCTTC; CDR3 protein: CASSLEAEGEQFF
V gene: TRBV10-3; CDR3 length: 17; clone size: NA; D gene: TRBD1; J gene: TRBJ1-5; CDR3 DNA: TGTGCCATCAGTGAGTCTTCCGGACAGGGAAGCAATCAGCCCCAGCATTTT; CDR3 protein: CAISESSGQGSNQPQHF
V gene: TRBV12-3/TRBV12-4; CDR3 length: 15; clone size: few; D gene: NA; J gene: TRBJ2-1; CDR3 DNA: TGTGCCAGCAGTTTAGCGTTTGGCGGGTCCAATGAGCAGTTCTTC; CDR3 protein: CASSLAFGGSNEQFF
V gene: TRBV11-2; CDR3 length: 17; clone size: few; D gene: TRBD2; J gene: TRBJ2-3; CDR3 DNA: TGTGCCAGCAGCTCCGGACTAGCGGGGATGGTATCCGATACGCAGTATTTT; CDR3 protein: CASSSGLAGMVSDTQYF
V gene: TRBV5-1; CDR3 length: 14; clone size: NA; D gene: NA; J gene: TRBJ2-7; CDR3 DNA: TGCGCCAGCAGCCCACTCCCAATTAACCACGAGCAGTACTTC; CDR3 protein: CASSPLPINHEQYF
V gene: TRBV12-3/TRBV12-4; CDR3 length: 13; clone size: NA; D gene: NA; J gene: TRBJ1-1; CDR3 DNA: TGTGCCAGCAGCCCGCGGGGCGAGGCTGAAGCTTTCTTT; CDR3 protein: CASSPRGEAEAFF
V gene: TRBV4-3; CDR3 length: 14; clone size: many; D gene: NA; J gene: TRBJ1-2; CDR3 DNA: TGCGCCAGCAGCCCTCGGACAGAATACTATGGCTACACCTTC; CDR3 protein: CASSPRTEYYGYTF
V gene: TRBV12-3/TRBV12-4; CDR3 length: 15; clone size: many; D gene: NA; J gene: TRBJ1-1; CDR3 DNA: TGTGCCAGCAGCCCGAACGGGGTTCTGAACACTGAAGCTTTCTTT; CDR3 protein: CASSPNGVLNTEAFF
V gene: TRBV2; CDR3 length: 12; clone size: many; D gene: NA; J gene: TRBJ2-5; CDR3 DNA: TGTGCCAGCAGTCCGACGCAAGAGACCCAGTACTTC; CDR3 protein: CASSPTQETQYF
V gene: TRBV6-1; CDR3 length: 14; clone size: few; D gene: NA; J gene: TRBJ2-3; CDR3 DNA: TGTGCCAGCAGTGACAGGGGACGCACAGATACGCAGTATTTT; CDR3 protein: CASSDRGRTDTQYF
V gene: TRBV20-1; CDR3 length: 17; clone size: NA; D gene: TRBD2; J gene: TRBJ2-4; CDR3 DNA: TGCAGTGCCGGGACTAGCGGGGGGGCCAGGGGCAAAAACATTCAGTACTTC; CDR3 protein: CSAGTSGGARGKNIQYF
V gene: TRBV5-1; CDR3 length: 14; clone size: NA; D gene: NA; J gene: TRBJ2-3; CDR3 DNA: TGCGCCATCAGCTCCGGGCTGCTCGAAGATACGCAGTATTTT; CDR3 protein: CAISSGLLEDTQYF
V gene: TRBV20-1; CDR3 length: 19; clone size: once; D gene: TRBD2; J gene: TRBJ2-1; CDR3 DNA: TGCAGGGCTAAGGCTCCGGGACTAGCGGTATCGAGCTCCTACAATGAGCAGTTCTTC; CDR3 protein: CRAKAPGLAVSSSYNEQFF
V gene: TRBV7-2; CDR3 length: 15; clone size: many; D gene: NA; J gene: TRBJ2-2; CDR3 DNA: TGTGCCAGCAGCCCATACGCGACAGGATCCGGGGAGCTGTTTTTT; CDR3 protein: CASSPYATGSGELFF
V gene: TRBV5-1; CDR3 length: 13; clone size: many; D gene: NA; J gene: TRBJ2-5; CDR3 DNA: TGCGCCAGCAGCTCAACAAGTGGAGAGACCCAGTACTTC; CDR3 protein: CASSSTSGETQYF
V gene: TRBV2; CDR3 length: 14; clone size: many; D gene: NA; J gene: TRBJ2-3; CDR3 DNA: TGTGCCAGCGGAGGGCAGGGTGTTCTCGATACGCAGTATTTT; CDR3 protein: CASGGQGVLDTQYF
V gene: TRBV10-3; CDR3 length: 14; clone size: many; D gene: TRBD1; J gene: TRBJ1-3; CDR3 DNA: TGTGCCATCAGGGCGACAGGGGGAGGAAACACCATATATTTT; CDR3 protein: CAIRATGGGNTIYF
V gene: TRBV19; CDR3 length: 13; clone size: few; D gene: NA; J gene: TRBJ2-2; CDR3 DNA: TGTGCCAGTAGTTGGGGACCCCTTGGGGAGCTGTTTTTT; CDR3 protein: CASSWGPLGELFF
V gene: TRBV6-2/TRBV6-3; CDR3 length: 15; clone size: few; D gene: TRBD1; J gene: TRBJ2-2; CDR3 DNA: TGTGCCAGCAGTTCGGGACAGGGAGACACCGGGGAGCTGTTTTTT; CDR3 protein: CASSSGQGDTGELFF
V gene: TRBV20-1; CDR3 length: 14; clone size: NA; D gene: NA; J gene: TRBJ2-7; CDR3 DNA: TGCAGTGCTAGATCGGGGGCCCTTACCTACGAGCAGGACTTC; CDR3 protein: CSARSGALTYEQDF
V gene: TRBV25-1; CDR3 length: 16; clone size: few; D gene: TRBD1; J gene: TRBJ2-2; CDR3 DNA: TGTGCCAGCAGTGAAGAAAGGGACAGGAACACCGGGGAGCTGTTTTTT; CDR3 protein: CASSEERDRNTGELFF
V gene: TRBV30; CDR3 length: 18; clone size: few; D gene: TRBD1; J gene: TRBJ1-1; CDR3 DNA: TGTGCCTGGAGTCCATTGCCGGGACAGTGGGGGTTCGTCACTGAAGCTTTCTTT; CDR3 protein: CAWSPLPGQWGFVTEAFF
V gene: TRBV4-2; CDR3 length: 16; clone size: NA; D gene: NA; J gene: TRBJ2-1; CDR3 DNA: TGTGCCAGCAGCCCTACCCCGGGGGGCATTTACAATGAGCAGTTCTTC; CDR3 protein: CASSPTPGGIYNEQFF